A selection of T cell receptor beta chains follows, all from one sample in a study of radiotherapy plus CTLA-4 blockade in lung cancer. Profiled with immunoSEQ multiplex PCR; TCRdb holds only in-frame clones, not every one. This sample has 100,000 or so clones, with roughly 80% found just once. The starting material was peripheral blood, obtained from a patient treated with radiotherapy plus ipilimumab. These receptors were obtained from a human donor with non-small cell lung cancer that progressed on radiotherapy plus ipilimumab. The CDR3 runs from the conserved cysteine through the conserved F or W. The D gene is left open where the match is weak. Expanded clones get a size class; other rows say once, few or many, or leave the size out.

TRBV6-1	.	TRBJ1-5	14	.	CASSAETFNQPQHF	TGTGCCAGCAGTGCCGAGACATTTAATCAGCCCCAGCATTTT
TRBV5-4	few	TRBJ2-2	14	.	CASSQGQHTGELFF	TGTGCCAGCAGCCAAGGACAGCACACCGGGGAGCTGTTTTTT
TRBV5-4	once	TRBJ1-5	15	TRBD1	CASSSGTGPNQPQHF	TGTGCCAGCAGCTCAGGGACAGGCCCCAATCAGCCCCAGCATTTT
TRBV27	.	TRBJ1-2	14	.	CASSLFAGLDGYTF	TGTGCCAGCAGTTTATTTGCCGGTTTGGATGGCTACACCTTC
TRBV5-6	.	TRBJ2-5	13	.	CASSSKVAETQYF	TGTGCCAGCAGCTCAAAAGTAGCGGAGACCCAGTACTTC
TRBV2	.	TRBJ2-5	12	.	CASRGVKETQYF	TGTGCCAGCAGGGGGGTCAAAGAGACCCAGTACTTC
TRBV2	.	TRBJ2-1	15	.	CASSGDGGGSNEQFF	TGTGCCAGCAGTGGAGATGGGGGAGGAAGCAATGAGCAGTTCTTC
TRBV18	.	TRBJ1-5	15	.	CASSAGRDSNQPQHF	TGTGCCAGCTCTGCCGGGAGGGACAGCAATCAGCCCCAGCATTTT
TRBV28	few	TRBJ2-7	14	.	CASSSIDSSYEQYF	TGTGCCAGCAGCTCTATAGACAGCTCCTACGAGCAGTACTTC
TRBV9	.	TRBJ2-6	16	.	CASSVKQLFGANVLTF	TGTGCCAGCAGCGTAAAACAGCTCTTTGGGGCCAACGTCCTGACTTTC
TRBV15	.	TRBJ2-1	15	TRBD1	CATSARDRGGDEQFF	TGTGCCACCAGCGCCCGGGACAGGGGCGGCGATGAGCAGTTCTTC
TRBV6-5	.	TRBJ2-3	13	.	CASSYSIADTQYF	TGTGCCAGCAGTTACTCGATCGCAGATACGCAGTATTTT
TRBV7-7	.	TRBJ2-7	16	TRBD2	CASSLTAGGPLVEQYF	TGTGCTAGCAGCTTAACGGCGGGAGGGCCTCTGGTTGAGCAGTACTTC
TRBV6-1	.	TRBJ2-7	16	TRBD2	CASSAPTSGRSYEQYF	TGTGCCAGCAGTGCTCCGACTAGCGGGAGGAGCTACGAGCAGTACTTC
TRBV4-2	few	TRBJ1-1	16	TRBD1	CASSQDPDRGRGEAFF	TGTGCCAGCAGCCAAGATCCCGACAGGGGGCGAGGTGAAGCTTTCTTT
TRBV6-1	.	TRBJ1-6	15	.	CASRPGAGQNSPLHF	TGTGCCAGCAGGCCTGGGGCCGGCCAGAATTCACCCCTCCACTTT
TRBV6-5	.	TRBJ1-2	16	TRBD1	CASSYSGTAINYGYTF	TGTGCCAGCAGTTACTCGGGGACAGCGATAAACTATGGCTACACCTTC
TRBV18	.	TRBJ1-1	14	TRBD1	CASSPGQGGTEAFF	TGTGCCAGCTCACCGGGACAGGGGGGAACTGAAGCTTTCTTT
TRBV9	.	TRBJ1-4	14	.	CASSEVGTSVKLFF	TGTGCCAGCAGCGAGGTGGGGACATCGGTAAAACTGTTTTTT
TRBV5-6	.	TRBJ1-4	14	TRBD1	CASSFGTGNEKLFF	TGTGCCAGCAGCTTCGGGACAGGGAATGAAAAACTGTTTTTT
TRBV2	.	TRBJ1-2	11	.	CASQWTYGYTF	TGTGCCAGCCAGTGGACCTATGGCTACACCTTC
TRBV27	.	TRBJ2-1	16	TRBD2	CASSLVGTSGYNEQFF	TGTGCCAGCAGTTTGGTCGGGACTAGCGGCTACAATGAGCAGTTCTTC
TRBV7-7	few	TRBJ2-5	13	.	CASSWALQETQYF	TGTGCTAGCAGCTGGGCCCTCCAAGAGACCCAGTACTTC
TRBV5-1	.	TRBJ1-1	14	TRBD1	CASRRQGASTEAFF	TGCGCCAGCAGAAGACAGGGGGCGAGCACTGAAGCTTTCTTT
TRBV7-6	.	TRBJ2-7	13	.	CASSDYKTYEQYF	TGTGCCAGCAGCGATTATAAAACTTACGAGCAGTACTTC
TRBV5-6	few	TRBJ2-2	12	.	CASSHGAGELFF	TGTGCCAGCAGCCATGGGGCCGGGGAGCTGTTTTTT
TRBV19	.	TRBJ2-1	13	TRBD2	CATRTRSRNEQFF	TGTGCCACAAGGACTAGATCAAGAAATGAGCAGTTCTTC
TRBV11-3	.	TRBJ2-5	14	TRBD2	CASSHGRGYETQYF	TGTGCCAGCAGCCACGGGAGGGGATATGAGACCCAGTACTTC
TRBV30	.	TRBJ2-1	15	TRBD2	CAWAPSGRNFNEQFF	TGTGCCTGGGCCCCTAGCGGGAGAAACTTCAATGAGCAGTTCTTC
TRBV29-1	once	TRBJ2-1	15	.	CSAQVAGISYNEQFF	TGCAGCGCCCAGGTGGCGGGCATTTCATACAATGAGCAGTTCTTC
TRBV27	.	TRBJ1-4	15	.	CASSPRDRYNEKLFF	TGTGCCAGCAGTCCCCGGGACCGATATAATGAAAAACTGTTTTTT
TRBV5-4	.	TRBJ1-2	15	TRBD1	CASSPGTGANYGYTF	TGTGCCAGCAGCCCGGGGACAGGGGCCAACTATGGCTACACCTTC
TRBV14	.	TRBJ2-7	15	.	CASSQDLGTDYEQYF	TGTGCCAGCAGCCAAGATCTAGGGACGGACTACGAGCAGTACTTC
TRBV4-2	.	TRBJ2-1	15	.	CASSQSGLVNNEQFF	TGTGCCAGCAGCCAGAGTGGCCTCGTTAACAATGAGCAGTTCTTC
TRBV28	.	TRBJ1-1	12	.	CASSLQGTEAFF	TGTGCCAGCAGTTTACAGGGCACTGAAGCTTTCTTT
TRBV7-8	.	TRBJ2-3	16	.	CASSFGSGTATDTQYF	TGTGCCAGCAGCTTCGGCTCCGGGACCGCCACAGATACGCAGTATTTT
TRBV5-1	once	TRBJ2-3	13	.	CASRVSGSDTQYF	TGCGCCAGCAGGGTAAGCGGCTCAGATACGCAGTATTTT
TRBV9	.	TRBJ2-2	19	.	CASSPRTSPFIKRAGELFF	TGTGCCAGCAGCCCGCGGACATCCCCTTTCATAAAAAGGGCCGGGGAGCTGTTTTTT
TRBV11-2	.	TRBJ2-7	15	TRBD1	CASSLEQGVSYEQYF	TGTGCCAGCAGCTTAGAACAGGGGGTCTCCTACGAGCAGTACTTC
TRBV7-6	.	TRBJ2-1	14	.	CASSLGGAAHEQFF	TGTGCCAGCAGCTTAGGTGGTGCGGCCCATGAGCAGTTCTTC
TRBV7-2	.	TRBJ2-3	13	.	CASSLGTGSAQYF	TGTGCCAGCAGCTTAGGTACAGGGTCAGCGCAGTATTTT
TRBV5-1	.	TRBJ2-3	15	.	CASSLILDSTDTQYF	TGCGCCAGCAGCTTGATTTTGGACTCCACAGATACGCAGTATTTT
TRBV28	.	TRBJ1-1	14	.	CASSPGARGTEAFF	TGTGCCAGCAGCCCGGGGGCGCGAGGCACTGAAGCTTTCTTT
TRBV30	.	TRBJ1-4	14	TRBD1	CAWRDGQGSEKLFF	TGTGCCTGGAGGGATGGACAGGGAAGTGAAAAACTGTTTTTT
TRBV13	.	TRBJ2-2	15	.	CASSLSGLYPGELFF	TGTGCCAGCAGCTTGAGCGGGCTATACCCCGGGGAGCTGTTTTTT
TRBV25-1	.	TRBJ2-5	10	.	CASGREVFYF	TGTGCCAGCGGCCGAGAGGTCTTTTACTTC
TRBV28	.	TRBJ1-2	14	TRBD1	CASSYRGLEGGYTF	TGTGCCAGCAGTTACAGGGGGCTTGAAGGGGGCTACACCTTC
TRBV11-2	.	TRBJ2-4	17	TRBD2	CASSLRSREGPQNIQYF	TGTGCCAGCAGCTTACGGTCTAGGGAGGGCCCTCAAAACATTCAGTACTTC
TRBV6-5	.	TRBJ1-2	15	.	CASSYSHGQGGGYTF	TGTGCCAGCAGTTACTCGCATGGGCAGGGTGGGGGCTACACCTTC
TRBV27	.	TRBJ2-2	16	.	CASSPAGTLRTGELFF	TGTGCCAGCAGCCCCGCCGGGACTCTAAGAACCGGGGAGCTGTTTTTT
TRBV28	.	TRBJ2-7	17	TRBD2	CASSPAGSGRAGYEQYF	TGTGCCAGCAGCCCGGCGGGTAGCGGGAGGGCCGGTTACGAGCAGTACTTC
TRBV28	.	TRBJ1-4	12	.	CASRLTNEKLFF	TGTGCCAGTAGACTCACTAATGAAAAACTGTTTTTT
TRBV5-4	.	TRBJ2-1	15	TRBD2	CASSPSGSKYNEQFF	TGTGCCAGCAGCCCTAGCGGGAGTAAATACAATGAGCAGTTCTTC